Below are 10 T cell receptor beta chains sequenced from a single sample in a study of read filtering for tumor transcriptome and immune sequencing. The library was built from roughly 400 ng RNA with molecular barcoded adaptors for alpha/delta and beta/gamma chains. TCRdb recomputed calls from the reads with MiXCR, one row per CDR3 protein. The sample lists about 28,000 distinct CDR3 sequences, under 15% seen once, with approximately 40% in the top ten. The sequencing sample was made of a population of CD138-negative cells sorted from bone marrow. These receptors all stem from a donor at least 40 years old with multiple myeloma.

This clonotype was seen ten or more times. The V call is TRBV10-3, the J call TRBJ2-5; perhaps TRBD1 as D (6 bases). The CDR3 is 14 amino acids. Trimming took 6 bases from V and 3 from J, leaving 14 bases between them. Germline CDR1 is ENHRY and CDR2 is SYGVKD. As DNA, the CDR3 is TGTGCCATCAGGGACCGGGACACAAAAGAGACCCAGTACTTC. Protein product: CAIRDRDTKETQYF.

Many counts were recorded for this clonotype. V is TRBV7-2 and J is TRBJ2-1; D gene ambiguous. Germline lookup yields CDR1 SGHTA and CDR2 FQGNSA. This CDR3 region has 16 residues. With 3 bases removed from V and 2 bases from J, the gap between germline ends came to 14 bases. The CDR3 DNA reads as TGTGCCAGCAGCTTTTGGGTCCAAACGCCCTACAATGAGCAGTTCTTC. Translated: CASSFWVQTPYNEQFF.

At least ten counts were recorded for this clonotype. J is TRBJ2-1 and V is TRBV5-1; D gene unclear. Germline-derived CDR1 and CDR2 are SGHRS and YFSETQ. Trimming removed 0 bases at V and 3 bases at J, with 10 bases between. This CDR3 spans 15 amino acids. DNA of the CDR3: TGCGCCAGCAGCTTGGATAAAGTCTTCTACAATGAGCAGTTCTTC. Translating gives CASSLDKVFYNEQFF.

This clonotype has at least ten counts. The rearrangement joins TRBV5-1 to TRBJ2-5; 11 bases are a match to TRBD2. The CDR3 consists of 16 residues. After removal of 2 bases from V and 4 bases from J, the junction contained 7 bases not matched to a gene. Germline values: CDR1 SGHRS, CDR2 YFSETQ. This CDR3 is CASSFSGRALRETQYF. The CDR3 DNA is TGCGCCAGCAGCTTTAGCGGGAGGGCCCTCCGAGAGACCCAGTACTTC.

This clonotype was picked up many times. V is TRBV18 and J is TRBJ1-1; D possibly corresponds to TRBD1 (5 bases). V was pared by 2 bases and J by 0 bases, with 10 bases between. Germline loops: CDR1 KGHSH, CDR2 LQKENI. The CDR3 covers 15 residues. In DNA, the CDR3 is TGTGCCAGCTCACCAGGGGGTTCGATGAACACTGAAGCTTTCTTT. Translated: CASSPGGSMNTEAFF.

This clonotype has at least ten counts. V usage is TRBV6-2 or TRBV6-3 and J usage is TRBJ2-3; possibly TRBD1 for D (6 bases). Germline assignment: CDR1 MNHEY and CDR2 SVGEGT. Trimming pared 6 bases from V and 3 bases from J, leaving 7 bases between. The CDR3 extends over 12 amino acids. The CDR3 nucleotides read TGTGCCAGCAGGACAGGAACAGATACGCAGTATTTT. Its protein is CASRTGTDTQYF.

This clonotype has more than one count but fewer than ten. This sequence may be a read error, since a much larger clone differs from it by one base. This chain joins TRBV10-3 and TRBJ2-7, with 9 bases identical to TRBD2. With V trimmed by 6 bases and J by 6 bases, 12 bases remained unmatched. The V gene's germline CDR1 is ENHRY and CDR2 SYGVKD. The CDR3 has 15 residues. Written as DNA, the CDR3 is TGTGCCATCAGGTCCGGGACTAGCTCAGAGTGCGAGCAGTACTTC. Translated, it gives CAIRSGTSSECEQYF.

In this sample, this clonotype turned up many times. The rearrangement links TRBV20-1 to TRBJ2-3; D possibly matches TRBD1 or TRBD2 (5 bases each). The CDR3 loop spans 15 amino acids. Trimming removed 6 bases at V and 2 bases at J, with 18 bases between. Germline lookup yields CDR1 DFQATT and CDR2 SNEGSKA (reference sequence). The CDR3 DNA reads TGCAGTGCGGACCCGGGACCAACAGTCACAGATACGCAGTATTTT. As protein: CSADPGPTVTDTQYF.

There are many counts of this clonotype. This rearrangement joins TRBV29-1 to TRBJ2-2; D might be TRBD1 (6 bases). Germline V gene data show CDR1 as SQVTM and CDR2 as ANQGSEA. The CDR3 runs to 17 residues. V lost 6 bases and J 0 bases, leaving 20 bases between the germline ends. The CDR3, as DNA: TGCAGCGTCGGACAGACCAGAATGACGGCGAACACCGGGGAGCTGTTTTTT. It codes for CSVGQTRMTANTGELFF.

This clonotype has a handful of counts. A much larger clone lies one base from this, so it may be a read error. The genes are TRBV6-5 and TRBJ2-1; D might be TRBD2 (5 bases). Germline V gene lookup returns CDR1 MNHEY and CDR2 SVGAGI. CDR3 size: 14 residues. V was trimmed by 2 bases and J by 0 bases, leaving 5 bases between them. The CDR3 DNA is TGTGCCAGCAGTTACGAGGGCTCCTACAATGAGCAGTTCTTC. Its protein product is CASSYEGSYNEQFF.